This TCR beta chain is from a study of CD8 T cells in Susac syndrome. Turning to the study itself: Clinical remission applied to fewer than ten sequenced Susac syndrome patients, and about six had active disease. Study-level results: The authors acknowledged that their TCR sequencing and HLA analysis involved a relatively small number of individuals.

In regard to this clonotype: Its target is unknown.

TEMRA cells were FACS-enriched, while CD8+ and CD4+ T cells were negatively isolated. With 4 bases removed from V and 2 bases from J, the gap between germline ends came to 6 bases. CDR1 is LNHDA, CDR2 SQIVND, per germline (reference sequence). The CDR3 runs 14 residues. Random hexamers were used to reverse transcribe roughly 0.45 to 1 ug of RNA. TCR beta CDR3 was amplified by immunoSEQ multiplex PCR. This amplification extended across 54 Vbeta and 13 Jbeta segments. TCRdb re-analysed the immunoSEQ multiplex PCR reads in MiXCR, keeping a single row per CDR3 protein. The table lists about 140,000 distinct CDR3 sequences, approximately 95% of them singletons, with 0.13% to 0.15% in the top ten.

The J gene is TRBJ2-6, the V gene TRBV19; D is possibly TRBD1 (6 bases). This sequence was found in a human donor with Susac syndrome. The specimen was CD4+ T cells from PBMCs. CDR3 region: CASSKGAGANVLTF. The CDR3 bases are TGTGCCAGTAGTAAGGGGGCTGGGGCCAACGTCCTGACTTTC. The entire variable domain, with the rest obtained from reference TRBV19 and TRBJ2-6, is as follows: DGGITQSPKYLFRKEGQNVTLSCEQNLNHDAMYWYRQDPGQGLRLIYYSQIVNDFQKGDIAEGYSVSREKKESFPLTVTSAQKNPTAFYLCASSKGAGANVLTFGAGSRLTVL.